This T cell receptor (beta chain) was observed in a study of human T cells and chemical hapten exposure. Germline V gene data show CDR1 as LGHNA and CDR2 as YNFKEQ. This CDR3 is built from 14 residues. With 0 bases removed from V and 9 bases from J, the gap between germline ends came to 12 bases. Time point denoted: pre-sensitization, week 0. Noted treatment: therapeutic diphenylcyclopropenone sensitization with weekly scalp DPC. TCRdb itself ran the RACE reads through MiXCR, one entry per CDR3 protein. The sample includes around 330,000 distinct CDR3 sequences, 4.5% to 5.5% seen only once; the top ten take about 8.2%.

The sequence was obtained from a woman between 18 and 29 years old with alopecia areata. Some clones in this sample may be carry-over from other donors' samples. This chain links TRBV4-2 with TRBJ2-1; D unclear. The specimen was whole blood, collected in connection with sensitization to the hapten diphenylcyclopropenone (DPC). CDR3 protein: CASSQDLGTREQFF. CDR3 coding DNA: TGTGCCAGCAGCCAAGATCTTGGAACGCGTGAGCAGTTCTTC.